Below, 12 T cell receptor beta chains from the same sample are listed, as sequenced in a study of OX40 agonist ivuxolimab in advanced cancers. The table came from immunoSEQ multiplex PCR; TCRdb's copy has only in-frame clones and leaves some out. The table includes tens of thousands of clones, 91% detected once. The starting material was CD4+ or CD8+ T cells sorted from blood, obtained in a trial of the OX40 agonist ivuxolimab. The receptor source for this set is an adult with an advanced solid tumor such as melanoma, head and neck, liver or kidney cancer.

This chain connects TRBV7-6 to TRBJ1-1, with TRBD1 matching over 11 bases. Trimming cost V 4 bases and J 7 bases; bases outside gene matches: 11. Looked up from germline, CDR1 is SGHVS and CDR2 is FNYEAQ. There are 16 residues in the CDR3. The CDR3 nucleotides read TGTGCCAGCAGCTCGCCCTCCGGGACAGGGGGTTATGAAGCTTTCTTT. Its protein is CASSSPSGTGGYEAFF.

In this sample, this clone turned up once. The chain is built from TRBV29-1 and TRBJ2-4, with no clear D. V was trimmed by 6 bases and J by 6 bases, leaving 12 bases between them. CDR1 and CDR2 from the germline V gene are SQVTM and ANQGSEA. The CDR3 totals 12 residues. The CDR3 reads CSVTAGLNIQYF. The CDR3 nucleotides read TGCAGCGTGACCGCCGGGCTAAACATTCAGTACTTC.

V and J are TRBV4-2 and TRBJ1-5; D is undetermined. The CDR3 is 15 amino acids. Germline V gives CDR1 LGHNA, CDR2 YNFKEQ. Trimming stripped 0 bases from V and 3 bases from J, with 9 bases between. CDR3: CASSQDEGSNQPQHF. CDR3 DNA sequence: TGTGCCAGCAGCCAAGATGAAGGGTCCAATCAGCCCCAGCATTTT.

DNA of the CDR3: TGTGCCAGCAGTCAAGGACTAGCGGGAGTGGACGAGCAGTACTTC. This gives the protein CASSQGLAGVDEQYF. The rearrangement joins TRBV6-5 to TRBJ2-7, with 13 bases aligning to TRBD2. CDR1 is MNHEY and CDR2 is SVGAGI in the germline V gene. The CDR3 is 15 amino acids. V dropped 5 bases and J dropped 5; count of bases not matched to a gene: 6.

The genes are TRBV15 and TRBJ2-2, with D maybe TRBD1 (6 bases). This CDR3 comprises 14 residues. CDR1 is LNHNV and CDR2 is YYDKDF in the germline V gene (reference sequence). V shed 6 bases and J shed 1 base, with 9 bases lying between them. CDR3 bases: TGTGCCACCAGAGTGACAGGGAACACCGGGGAGCTGTTTTTT. This gives the protein CATRVTGNTGELFF.

This clone appeared a single time. The chain carries TRBV5-1 and TRBJ2-7; D might be TRBD1 or TRBD2, each matching 5 bases. Trimming stripped 4 bases from V and 3 bases from J, with 14 bases between. This CDR3 contains 14 residues. Germline values: CDR1 SGHRS, CDR2 YFSETQ. The CDR3 bases are TGCGCCAGCAGCCTCGGGACCTATAACTACGAGCAGTACTTC. It translates to CASSLGTYNYEQYF.

This clone occurred once. The V call is TRBV6-5, the J call TRBJ2-2; weak D call: TRBD1 (5 bases). The germline V gene encodes CDR1 MNHEY and CDR2 SVGAGI. The V end lost 6 bases, the J end lost 4 bases, and 12 bases lay between the germline ends. The CDR3 contains 14 residues. This chain's CDR3 is CASRMQGFTGELFF. In DNA form, the CDR3 reads TGTGCCAGCAGAATGCAGGGTTTCACCGGGGAGCTGTTTTTT.

The chain carries TRBV27 and TRBJ1-1; D call uncertain. The V and J ends lost 5 bases and 1 base respectively, with 5 bases between them. CDR1 and CDR2 (germline): MNHEY, SMNVEV (reference sequence). The CDR3 is 12 amino acids. The CDR3 sequence is CASSTGNTEAFF. Written as DNA, the CDR3 is TGTGCCAGCAGTACTGGGAACACTGAAGCTTTCTTT.

This chain uses TRBV14 with TRBJ1-2; no clear D. Per germline, CDR1 SGHDN and CDR2 FVKESK. V was pared by 0 bases and J by 4 bases, with 12 bases between. CDR3 length: 15 residues. The CDR3 sequence: CASSQDLTESYGYTF. CDR3 DNA sequence: TGTGCCAGCAGCCAAGACCTCACGGAAAGCTATGGCTACACCTTC.

The rearrangement links TRBV4-1 to TRBJ2-7; no reliable D call. Per germline, CDR1 MGHRA and CDR2 YSYEKL. V was shortened by 2 bases and J by 0 bases, with 14 bases between the two germline ends. This CDR3 comprises 16 residues. The CDR3 DNA sequence: TGCGCCAGCAGCCAATTTTATAGGGCGAGCTCCTACGAGCAGTACTTC. Protein product: CASSQFYRASSYEQYF.

In nucleotides, the CDR3 is TGTGCCAGTAGCCCGGGACTAGCGGTCGAGACCCAGTACTTC. It specifies CASSPGLAVETQYF. The genes are TRBV19 and TRBJ2-5; TRBD2 aligns across 11 bases. Germline V gene sequence: CDR1 LNHDA, CDR2 SQIVND (reference sequence). The CDR3 extends over 14 amino acids. Trimming cost V 6 bases and J 5 bases; bases outside gene matches: 5.

The rearrangement joins TRBV7-6 to TRBJ2-7; D ambiguous. This CDR3 contains 13 residues. The germline CDR1 and CDR2 sequences are SGHVS and FNYEAQ. Trimming pared 0 bases from V and 3 bases from J, leaving 6 bases between. CDR3 nucleotide sequence: TGTGCCAGCAGCTTAGCCTGGGGCTACGAGCAGTACTTC. This sequence encodes CASSLAWGYEQYF.